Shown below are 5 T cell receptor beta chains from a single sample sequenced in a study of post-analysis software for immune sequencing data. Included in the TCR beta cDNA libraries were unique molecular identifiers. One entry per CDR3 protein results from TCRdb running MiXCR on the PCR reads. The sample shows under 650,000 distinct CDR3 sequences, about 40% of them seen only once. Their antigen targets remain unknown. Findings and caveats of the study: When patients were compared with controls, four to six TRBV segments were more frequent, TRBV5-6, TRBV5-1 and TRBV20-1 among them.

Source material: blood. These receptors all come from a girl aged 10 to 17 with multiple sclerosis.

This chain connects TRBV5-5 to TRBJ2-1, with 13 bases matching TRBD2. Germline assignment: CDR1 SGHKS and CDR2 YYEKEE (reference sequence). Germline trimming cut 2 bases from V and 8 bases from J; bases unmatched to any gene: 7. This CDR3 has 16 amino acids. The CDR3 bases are TGTGCCAGCAGCTTTGGACTAGCGGGAGCTCTGGATGAGCAGTTCTTC. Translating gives CASSFGLAGALDEQFF.

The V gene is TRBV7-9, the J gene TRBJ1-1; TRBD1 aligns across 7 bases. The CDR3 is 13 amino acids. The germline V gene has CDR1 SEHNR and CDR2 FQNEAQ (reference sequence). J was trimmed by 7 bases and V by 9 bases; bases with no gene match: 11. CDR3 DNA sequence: TGTGCCAGTTACAGGGGAGTCGAGGGTGAAGCTTTCTTT. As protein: CASYRGVEGEAFF.

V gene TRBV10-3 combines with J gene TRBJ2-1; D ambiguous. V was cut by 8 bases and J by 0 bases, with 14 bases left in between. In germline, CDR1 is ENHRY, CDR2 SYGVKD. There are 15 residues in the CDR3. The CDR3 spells CAIHREQSSYNEQFF. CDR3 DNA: TGTGCCATCCACCGAGAACAGAGCTCCTACAATGAGCAGTTCTTC.

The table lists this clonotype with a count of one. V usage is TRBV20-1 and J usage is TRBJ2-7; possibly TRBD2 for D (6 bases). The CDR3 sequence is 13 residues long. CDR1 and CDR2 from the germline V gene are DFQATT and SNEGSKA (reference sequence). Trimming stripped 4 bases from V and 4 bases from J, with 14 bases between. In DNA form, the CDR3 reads TGCAGTGCTATGGTCGGGGGTCTATACGAGCAGTACTTC. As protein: CSAMVGGLYEQYF.

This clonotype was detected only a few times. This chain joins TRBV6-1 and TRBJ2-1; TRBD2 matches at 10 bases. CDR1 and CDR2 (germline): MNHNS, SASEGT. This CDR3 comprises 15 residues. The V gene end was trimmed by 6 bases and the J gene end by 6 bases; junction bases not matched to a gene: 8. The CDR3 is CASSPSGGAGNEQFF. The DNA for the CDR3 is TGTGCCAGCAGCCCCAGCGGGGGGGCCGGCAATGAGCAGTTCTTC.